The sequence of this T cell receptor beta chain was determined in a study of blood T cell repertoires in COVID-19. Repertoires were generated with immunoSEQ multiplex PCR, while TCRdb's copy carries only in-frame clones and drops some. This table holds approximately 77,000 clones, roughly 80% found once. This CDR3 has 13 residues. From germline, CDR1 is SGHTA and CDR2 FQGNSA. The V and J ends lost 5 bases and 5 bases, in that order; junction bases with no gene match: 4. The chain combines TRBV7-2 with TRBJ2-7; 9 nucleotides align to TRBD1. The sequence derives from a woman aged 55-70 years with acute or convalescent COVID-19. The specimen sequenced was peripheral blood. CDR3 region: CASSKDRGHEQYF. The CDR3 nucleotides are TGTGCCAGCAGCAAGGACAGGGGACACGAGCAGTACTTC.